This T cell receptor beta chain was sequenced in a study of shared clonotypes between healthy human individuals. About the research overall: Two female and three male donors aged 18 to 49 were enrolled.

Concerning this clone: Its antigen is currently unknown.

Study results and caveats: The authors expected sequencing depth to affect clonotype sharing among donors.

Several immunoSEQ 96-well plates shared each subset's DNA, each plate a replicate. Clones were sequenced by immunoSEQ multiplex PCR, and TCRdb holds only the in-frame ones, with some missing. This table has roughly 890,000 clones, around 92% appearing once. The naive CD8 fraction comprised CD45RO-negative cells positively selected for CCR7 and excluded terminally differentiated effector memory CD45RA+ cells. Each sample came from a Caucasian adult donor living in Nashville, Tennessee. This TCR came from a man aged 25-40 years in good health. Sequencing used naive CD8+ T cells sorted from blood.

CDR3 region: CASSLPTGGTNTEAFF. CDR3 sequence (DNA): TGTGCCAGTAGTTTACCGACAGGGGGAACGAACACTGAAGCTTTCTTT. This rearrangement joins TRBV19 to TRBJ1-1; TRBD1 agrees at 9 bases. V lost 5 bases to trimming and J lost 1 base; unmatched junction nucleotides: 8. The V gene's germline CDR1 is LNHDA and CDR2 SQIVND (reference sequence). The CDR3 spans 16 residues. Based on the CDR3 plus reference TRBV19 and TRBJ1-1, the full variable domain is DGGITQSPKYLFRKEGQNVTLSCEQNLNHDAMYWYRQDPGQGLRLIYYSQIVNDFQKGDIAEGYSVSREKKESFPLTVTSAQKNPTAFYLCASSLPTGGTNTEAFFGQGTRLTVV.